A single sample gave rise to the 15 T cell receptor beta chains below, sequenced in a study of PD-1 blockade in classical Hodgkin lymphoma. Described time point: cycle 4 day 1 (C4D1), after less than 7 weeks of nivolumab. Relapse was seen in all patients after autologous stem cell transplantation, and brentuximab vedotin exposure was variable. The repertoire was sequenced with immunoSEQ multiplex PCR; TCRdb's copy has only in-frame clones and lacks some. Among about 39,000 clones listed, 75% to 85% were seen once. Sequenced here: peripheral blood mononuclear cells (PBMCs), sampled before the fourth cycle of nivolumab. The receptors originated from a human donor with classical Hodgkin lymphoma.

The chain links TRBV6-5 to TRBJ2-7; no clear D gene. This CDR3 region has 11 residues. V shed 5 bases and J shed 3 bases, with 5 bases lying between them. Germline V CDR1 and CDR2: MNHEY, SVGAGI. The CDR3 region is CASSGIYEQYF. The DNA for the CDR3 is TGTGCCAGCAGTGGGATCTACGAGCAGTACTTC.

The rearrangement joins TRBV5-5 to TRBJ2-7, with unresolved D. V was trimmed by 4 bases and J by 4 bases, leaving 9 bases between them. The CDR3 consists of 12 residues. Per germline, CDR1 SGHKS and CDR2 YYEKEE (reference sequence). CDR3 bases: TGTGCCAGCAGCCTGCTAGGGTACGAGCAGTACTTC. It specifies CASSLLGYEQYF.

This clone was observed once. The V call is TRBV18, the J call TRBJ1-5; unclear D gene. There are 16 residues in the CDR3. CDR1 is KGHSH and CDR2 is LQKENI in the germline V gene. The germline V and J ends were trimmed by 2 bases and 5 bases, with 16 bases remaining between them. The CDR3 loop is CASSPMRLGIDQPQHF. In DNA form, the CDR3 reads TGTGCCAGCTCACCAATGAGGTTAGGGATAGATCAGCCCCAGCATTTT.

As DNA, the CDR3 is TGTGCCAGCACCTCGACAGGTCCAGATACGCAGTATTTT. Translating it yields CASTSTGPDTQYF. This chain joins TRBV25-1 and TRBJ2-3; tentative D call: TRBD1 (6 bases). Germline V lookup: CDR1 MGHDK, CDR2 SYGVNS. The length of the CDR3 is 13 residues. Trimming took off 7 bases at V and 4 bases at J, with 12 bases between the two ends.

V and J are TRBV5-6 and TRBJ1-2; 8 nucleotides align to TRBD1. Germline values: CDR1 SGHDT, CDR2 YYEEEE. The length of the CDR3 is 13 residues. With 5 bases clipped from V and 4 bases from J, the junction kept 4 bases outside the gene matches. CDR3 region: CASRRQGSYGYTF. The CDR3 coding sequence is TGTGCCAGCAGGCGACAGGGGAGCTATGGCTACACCTTC.

This chain uses TRBV2 with TRBJ2-7; no definite D call. The germline V gene has CDR1 SNHLY and CDR2 FYNNEI. This CDR3 is 13 amino acids long. V was trimmed by 4 bases and J by 2 bases, leaving 9 bases between them. The chain's CDR3 is CASSGITPYEQYF. The CDR3, as DNA: TGTGCCAGCAGTGGCATAACGCCCTACGAGCAGTACTTC. Complete variable domain (other parts from reference TRBV2 and TRBJ2-7): EPEVTQTPSHQVTQMGQEVILRCVPISNHLYFYWYRQILGQKVEFLVSFYNNEISEKSEIFDDQFSVERPDGSNFTLKIRSTKLEDSAMYFCASSGITPYEQYFGPGTRLTVT.

The chain couples TRBV29-1 to TRBJ1-1; no firm D call. The CDR3 is made up of 14 amino acids. In germline, CDR1 is SQVTM, CDR2 ANQGSEA. Deletions cut 5 bases from V and 3 bases from J, with 16 bases between. CDR3 region: CSVLVESRHTEAFF. The CDR3 DNA reads as TGCAGCGTTTTAGTGGAATCTAGACACACTGAAGCTTTCTTT.

The count of this clone is one. The genes are TRBV7-6 and TRBJ1-6; a weak D match, TRBD1 (6 bases). Germline V lookup: CDR1 SGHVS, CDR2 FNYEAQ. The ends were cut back, 0 bases at V and 5 bases at J, with 11 bases in the middle. The CDR3 contains 16 residues. The CDR3 is CASSLALGGNNSPLHF. CDR3 DNA sequence: TGTGCCAGCAGCTTAGCGCTAGGGGGAAATAATTCACCCCTCCACTTT.

The rearrangement joins TRBV4-1 to TRBJ1-5; D is ambiguous. Germline V gene sequence: CDR1 MGHRA, CDR2 YSYEKL. The ends were cut back, 1 base at V and 1 base at J, with 8 bases in the middle. The CDR3 runs 15 residues. The CDR3 nucleotides read TGCGCCAGCAGCCAAGTACAAGGGAGCAATCAGCCCCAGCATTTT. Its translation is CASSQVQGSNQPQHF.

The chain uses TRBV5-6 and TRBJ2-1, with 8 bases matching TRBD2. Germline V gene data show CDR1 as SGHDT and CDR2 as YYEEEE. V was pared by 4 bases and J by 4 bases, with 19 bases of the junction left unmatched. The CDR3 contains 19 residues. This chain's CDR3 is CASSRKFVVGRGAYNEQFF. The CDR3 region has the DNA TGTGCCAGCAGCCGAAAATTTGTGGTAGGGCGGGGGGCATACAATGAGCAGTTCTTC. The variable domain in full, completed from reference TRBV5-6 and TRBJ2-1, reads DAGVTQSPTHLIKTRGQQVTLRCSPKSGHDTVSWYQQALGQGPQFIFQYYEEEERQRGNFPDRFSGHQFPNYSSELNVNALLLGDSALYLCASSRKFVVGRGAYNEQFFGPGTRLTVL.

The genes are TRBV4-1 and TRBJ2-2; no clear D. Deletions cut 1 base from V and 5 bases from J, with 5 bases between. The length of the CDR3 is 13 residues. CDR1 is MGHRA and CDR2 is YSYEKL in the germline V gene. The CDR3 sequence: CASSQVVTGELFF. CDR3 in DNA: TGCGCCAGCAGCCAAGTTGTTACCGGGGAGCTGTTTTTT.

J is TRBJ2-1 and V is TRBV2, with D unresolved. Per the germline V gene, CDR1 is SNHLY and CDR2 is FYNNEI. The CDR3 covers 12 residues. CDR3 sequence (DNA): TGTGCAGGGATGAGCTCCTACAATGAGCAGTTCTTC. Protein product: CAGMSSYNEQFF.

The V and J genes are TRBV6-4 and TRBJ2-1; possibly TRBD1 or TRBD2 for D (6 bases each). V gave up 6 bases and J gave up 5 bases, with 14 bases separating them. This CDR3 region has 14 residues. Germline V gene data show CDR1 as MRHNA and CDR2 as SNTAGT. The CDR3 DNA sequence: TGTGCCAGCAGCCTGGAGGGGGAAGACAATGAGCAGTTCTTC. This sequence encodes CASSLEGEDNEQFF.

The table lists this clone with a few counts. The V call is TRBV5-4, the J call TRBJ1-2, with D possibly TRBD1 on 6 matching bases. Germline CDR1 is SGHNT and CDR2 is YYREEE (reference sequence). Trimming shortened V by 0 bases and J by 8 bases, and 17 bases separated the two germline ends. The CDR3 loop spans 15 amino acids. Written as DNA, the CDR3 is TGTGCCAGCAGCTTGGCCCTTGGGGGGGCGAAGGGCTACACCTTC. This gives the protein CASSLALGGAKGYTF.

This sequence joins TRBV6-5 and TRBJ1-6, with D possibly TRBD1 on 5 matching bases. Germline-derived CDR1 and CDR2 are MNHEY and SVGAGI. The CDR3 totals 13 residues. Trimming left V 5 bases short and J 8 bases short, with 10 bases between. The CDR3 region is CASSRQLYSPLHF. CDR3 nucleotides: TGTGCCAGCAGTCGACAGCTTTATTCACCCCTCCACTTT.